This T cell receptor (beta chain) was observed in a study of blood T cell repertoires in COVID-19. Study information: COVID-19 samples from acute and convalescent phases originated in the United States, Italy and Spain. T cells, B-cell-depleted T cells, or PBMCs provided the cDNA or gDNA that served as material.

Original handling: Cell counts per sample came from amplifying reference gene primers. Some clones are missing from TCRdb's copy, which holds only in-frame ones; the method was immunoSEQ multiplex PCR. V, J and clone size are those of that table, while D and trimming were read from the DNA. Counted here are a few hundred thousand clones, around 89% occurring once; the ten biggest clones make up approximately 0.84%. Germline loops: CDR1 SGHKS, CDR2 YYEKEE (reference sequence). This CDR3 is 12 amino acids long. V dropped 4 bases and J dropped 2 bases, with 5 bases sitting between them. The TCR comes from a man aged 25-40 years with acute or convalescent COVID-19. The sample comprised peripheral blood. The rearrangement joins TRBV5-5 to TRBJ2-3; no definite D call. The CDR3 DNA follows: TGTGCCAGCAGCGCGAACACAGATACGCAGTATTTT. Amino acids: CASSANTDTQYF.